This T cell receptor (beta chain) comes out of a study of siplizumab effects on memory and regulatory T cells. Germline-derived CDR1 and CDR2 are SQVTM and ANQGSEA. The V gene lost 0 bases and the J gene lost 6 bases, with 17 bases spanning the gap. CDR3 length equals 15 residues. TCRdb's table, derived via immunoSEQ multiplex PCR, lists solely in-frame clones and lacks some. The profile shows roughly 100,000 clones, over 85% of them singletons. The source is a human donor in good health. Sequencing was done on a sample of Tregs sorted from blood. The rearrangement uses TRBV29-1 and TRBJ1-2, with D unresolved. CDR3 nucleotides: TGCAGCGTTGAAGATATTTTAGTGGGCGGGAATGGCTACACCTTC. Encoded protein: CSVEDILVGGNGYTF.